A selection of T cell receptor beta chains follows, all from one sample in a study of cytomegalovirus exposure and HLA in healthy donors. The assay was immunoSEQ multiplex PCR, and TCRdb's table has in-frame clones only and misses some. The sample has some 110,000 clones; 70% to 80% are singletons. The specimen sequenced was PBMCs. These receptors originate from a man in his fifties in good health and CMV-seropositive. Each CDR3 is given with its conserved first and last residue. The order of the fields is V gene, CDR3 length, J gene, D gene, clone size, CDR3 DNA, CDR3 protein. A D gene is named only where the DNA matches it firmly. Clone size is given for some rows only: seen once, a few or many times, or a class if the clone is expanded.

>TRBV6-1|12|TRBJ2-1|NA|once
TGTGCCAGCTTGTACAGGGACCGTGAGCAGTTCTTC
CASLYRDREQFF
>TRBV10-3|14|TRBJ2-3|NA|NA
TGTGCCATGACCGCGGGGACCAGCACAGATACGCAGTATTTT
CAMTAGTSTDTQYF
>TRBV5-8|14|TRBJ2-1|NA|NA
TGTGCCAGCAGCCGTCGGGGTTCGAACAATGAGCAGTTCTTC
CASSRRGSNNEQFF
>TRBV25-1|13|TRBJ1-2|NA|NA
TGTGCCAGCAGGTCAGATCGTTACTATGGCTACACCTTC
CASRSDRYYGYTF
>TRBV5-1|14|TRBJ2-3|NA|few
TGCGCCAGCAGCTGGAGGTCTAGCACAGATACGCAGTATTTT
CASSWRSSTDTQYF
>TRBV5-6|14|TRBJ1-1|TRBD1|NA
TGTGCCAGCACGAGACAGGGGAGGCACACTGAAGCTTTCTTT
CASTRQGRHTEAFF
>TRBV14|15|TRBJ1-4|NA|NA
TGTGCCAGCAGCCAAGTAGGCACAGCTAATGAAAAACTGTTTTTT
CASSQVGTANEKLFF
>TRBV7-2|15|TRBJ2-7|TRBD2|few
TGTGCCAGCAGCTTAGGGTCTAGCGGCTCCTACGAGCAGTACTTC
CASSLGSSGSYEQYF
>TRBV7-9|15|TRBJ2-3|TRBD2|NA
TGTGCCAGCAGCTTATCGCGGGGGGGCACAGATACGCAGTATTTT
CASSLSRGGTDTQYF
>TRBV9|19|TRBJ2-5|TRBD2|NA
TGTGCCAGCAGCAGTAGAAACCTAGCGGGGGGGAAGGGCGAAGAGACCCAGTACTTC
CASSSRNLAGGKGEETQYF
>TRBV6-1|15|TRBJ1-4|TRBD1|NA
TGTGCCAGCACCCCGGGAGACAGGGGGTATGAAAAACTGTTTTTT
CASTPGDRGYEKLFF
>TRBV18|19|TRBJ2-2|TRBD1|NA
TGTGCCAGCTCAGTACCGGGACAGGGCCCCGCAGGGAACACCGGGGAGCTGTTTTTT
CASSVPGQGPAGNTGELFF
>TRBV7-9|16|TRBJ1-1|TRBD1|few
TGTGCCAGCAGTCCCGACAGGGGTGTGGTGAACACTGAAGCTTTCTTT
CASSPDRGVVNTEAFF
>TRBV30|14|TRBJ1-1|TRBD1|NA
TGTGCCTGGAGCGAACTGACAGGGGTTAGTGTAGCTTTCTTT
CAWSELTGVSVAFF
>TRBV19|14|TRBJ2-7|TRBD1|NA
TGTGCCAGTACCCCGGGGACAGGGGTCCACGAGCAGTACTTC
CASTPGTGVHEQYF
>TRBV7-2|14|TRBJ1-5|NA|NA
TGTGCCAGCAGCTCGGAGGCCAAGGGTCAGCCCCAGCATTTT
CASSSEAKGQPQHF
>TRBV5-1|14|TRBJ2-7|TRBD1|NA
TGCGCCAGCAGCCAGGGACAGGGGTTGGGCGAGCAGTACTTC
CASSQGQGLGEQYF
>TRBV5-1|15|TRBJ1-6|TRBD1|NA
TGCGCCAGCAGCGCCGGGGACAGGGGGCAGTCACCCCTCCACTTT
CASSAGDRGQSPLHF
>TRBV7-2|14|TRBJ1-1|NA|once
TGTGCCAGCAGCTTCGACAGCATGAACACTGAAGCTTTCTTT
CASSFDSMNTEAFF
>TRBV9|16|TRBJ2-3|TRBD2|NA
TGTGCCAGCAGCGCTCTAGCGGCTTCTAGCACAGATACGCAGTATTTT
CASSALAASSTDTQYF
>TRBV7-8|16|TRBJ1-4|TRBD1|NA
TGTGCCAGCAGCTTAGGATGGGACAGGGCAAATGAAAAACTGTTTTTT
CASSLGWDRANEKLFF
>TRBV5-1|14|TRBJ1-2|TRBD1|NA
TGCGCCAGCAGCTACGACAGGGGGTCCTATGGCTACACCTTC
CASSYDRGSYGYTF
>TRBV28|16|TRBJ2-7|NA|NA
TGTGCCAGCAGCCCCCTGGGGGCAGGGACCACACACGAGCAGTACTTC
CASSPLGAGTTHEQYF
>TRBV2|14|TRBJ2-5|NA|NA
TGTGCCAGCAGTGTTGGGGGGGCCCAAGAGACCCAGTACTTC
CASSVGGAQETQYF
>TRBV19|16|TRBJ2-3|NA|NA
TGTGCCAGTAGTATAGTAAGGACATCTAGCACAGATACGCAGTATTTT
CASSIVRTSSTDTQYF
>TRBV18|15|TRBJ1-4|NA|NA
TGTGCCAGCTCACCACAAACAACAACTAATGAAAAACTGTTTTTT
CASSPQTTTNEKLFF
>TRBV7-8|12|TRBJ2-7|NA|NA
TGTGCCAGCGGCAACCGTACCTACGAGCAGTACTTC
CASGNRTYEQYF
>TRBV7-2|15|TRBJ1-2|TRBD1|few
TGTGCCAGCAGCCTTGGACAGGGTCCTAACTATGGCTACACCTTC
CASSLGQGPNYGYTF
>TRBV5-1|18|TRBJ2-3|TRBD2|NA
TGCGCCAGCAGCCTTGGACTAGCGGGGATAGCTAGCACAGATACGCAGTATTTT
CASSLGLAGIASTDTQYF
>TRBV30|13|TRBJ1-1|NA|few
TGTGCCTGGAGGTTATCACCACAGACTGAAGCTTTCTTT
CAWRLSPQTEAFF
>TRBV16|14|TRBJ1-1|TRBD1|once
TGTGCCAGCAGCCAGACAGGGCGCGGCACTGAAGCTTTCTTT
CASSQTGRGTEAFF
>TRBV13|13|TRBJ1-2|TRBD1|few
TGTGCCAGCAGCTTCGGACAGGCCATTGGCTACACCTTC
CASSFGQAIGYTF
>TRBV5-1|16|TRBJ2-3|NA|few
TGCGCCAGCAGCTTGAATGGACGGGGGGCAAAGGATACGCAGTATTTT
CASSLNGRGAKDTQYF
>TRBV5-1|16|TRBJ2-2|TRBD2|NA
TGCGCCAGCAGCACTACTAGCGGGGGGAGCAACGGGGAGCTGTTTTTT
CASSTTSGGSNGELFF
>TRBV4-1|16|TRBJ1-2|NA|NA
TGCGCCAGCAGCCAAACCACGCGACAGGCTGACTATGGCTACACCTTC
CASSQTTRQADYGYTF
>TRBV7-9|15|TRBJ2-1|TRBD2|NA
TGTGCCAGCAGCACTAGCGGGGTCTCCTACAATGAGCAGTTCTTC
CASSTSGVSYNEQFF
>TRBV2|13|TRBJ1-2|TRBD1|NA
TGTGCCAGCAGGGGGGGACAGGCCTATGGCTACACCTTC
CASRGGQAYGYTF
>TRBV27|14|TRBJ1-1|NA|NA
TGTGCCAGCAACAAGGTGGGGGCTCGAACTGAAGCTTTCTTT
CASNKVGARTEAFF
>TRBV9|15|TRBJ2-3|NA|NA
TGTGCCAGCAGCATGCTGGCAAGAAGTACAGATACGCAGTATTTT
CASSMLARSTDTQYF
>TRBV5-4|13|TRBJ2-7|NA|NA
TGTGCCAGCAGCTTAGGGAGTAGGGACGAGCAGTACTTC
CASSLGSRDEQYF
>TRBV15|16|TRBJ1-4|NA|NA
TGTGCCACCAGCAGGGCAGGGTCCGCAACTAATGAAAAACTGTTTTTT
CATSRAGSATNEKLFF
>TRBV4-3|16|TRBJ2-7|TRBD1|NA
TGCGCCAGCAGCCAAGACCTGGGACAGGGGGACTACGAGCAGTACTTC
CASSQDLGQGDYEQYF
>TRBV7-9|14|TRBJ1-6|NA|NA
TGTGCCAGCAGCTTTCAGGGCCGCAATTCACCCCTCCACTTT
CASSFQGRNSPLHF
>TRBV6-4|17|TRBJ2-7|TRBD1|NA
TGTGCCAGCCAAACCGACTTGGGGGGGACAGGGCCCTACGAGCAGTACTTC
CASQTDLGGTGPYEQYF
>TRBV4-3|15|TRBJ1-3|TRBD1|NA
TGCGCCAGCAGTTCTATGGACAGGGCTGGAAACACCATATATTTT
CASSSMDRAGNTIYF
>TRBV12-5|15|TRBJ1-5|NA|NA
TGTGCTAGTGGTTTGGTAACAGGTGGGAATCAGCCCCAGCATTTT
CASGLVTGGNQPQHF
>TRBV7-2|15|TRBJ2-7|TRBD2|NA
TGTGCCAGCAGCTTATCTTCCGGGGGGACGAACGAGCAGTACTTC
CASSLSSGGTNEQYF
>TRBV7-9|15|TRBJ1-4|NA|NA
TGTGCCAGCAGCTTAGGGGGGGGTCGGAATGAAAAACTGTTTTTT
CASSLGGGRNEKLFF
>TRBV18|18|TRBJ2-1|NA|NA
TGTGCCAGCTCACCACTCCCTCGACAGGGGAGGGCCTACAATGAGCAGTTCTTC
CASSPLPRQGRAYNEQFF
>TRBV11-2|16|TRBJ2-7|TRBD1|NA
TGTGCCAGCAGCTTTTTGGCCGGGACAGCTTCCTACGAGCAGTACTTC
CASSFLAGTASYEQYF
>TRBV6-4|15|TRBJ2-1|NA|NA
TGTGCCACCCGACCCGTGGCAGGGGACAAAAATGAGCAGTTCTTC
CATRPVAGDKNEQFF
>TRBV19|14|TRBJ2-5|TRBD1|few
TGTGCCAGTAGTATAGATCTATGGGGACAGGGGAAGTACTTC
CASSIDLWGQGKYF
>TRBV7-2|12|TRBJ1-5|NA|NA
TGTGCCAGCAGCTCCGGGGAGCAGCCCCAGCATTTT
CASSSGEQPQHF
>TRBV6-5|16|TRBJ1-5|NA|NA
TGTGCCAGCAGTTCCCGTCGGCGGGGGGGCGGTCAGCCCCAGCATTTT
CASSSRRRGGGQPQHF
>TRBV2|15|TRBJ2-5|NA|NA
TGTGCCAGCAGGAGGGGGGGCGGGAGAGCGGAGACCCAGTACTTC
CASRRGGGRAETQYF
>TRBV5-1|14|TRBJ2-7|NA|NA
TGCGCCAGCAGCGTAGAGACAGCAGTCTACGAGCAGTACTTC
CASSVETAVYEQYF
>TRBV13|16|TRBJ1-2|TRBD1|NA
TGTGCCAGCAGCTCTCGACAGGGGGCCTCTAACTATGGCTACACCTTC
CASSSRQGASNYGYTF